The clone carrying this T cell receptor (beta chain) was observed once. Its specificity is not known. The sample originates from a study of blood T cells in healthy people across ages. Findings and limits, study-wide: In older individuals, TCR beta diversity per million T cells was lower, falling roughly linearly with age.

Together with a sample-barcoded 5' primer, a J-beta primer mix was included in a second PCR lasting roughly 6 to 12 cycles. TCRdb called the 5' RACE reads again in MiXCR, with one record for every CDR3 protein. This sample has 1,800,000 or so distinct CDR3 sequences; roughly two fifths occur once, and the top ten carry 23%. V lost 5 bases and J lost 11; bases outside the gene matches: 6. Germline V CDR1 and CDR2: LNHNV, YYDKDF (reference sequence). This CDR3 is 12 amino acids long. The sample, around 10 milliliters of peripheral blood, was drawn from each donor. No fewer than 5.5 micrograms of total RNA were isolated from every sample.

The sample comprised blood. The source of this sequence is a human donor in good health. The chain couples TRBV15 to TRBJ1-1, with 9 nucleotides matching TRBD1. The CDR3 protein is CATSLTGGRAFF. The CDR3 DNA reads TGTGCCACCAGCCTAACAGGGGGCAGGGCTTTCTTT.